What follows are 19 T cell receptor beta chains derived from one specimen sequenced in a study of vaccination and CD4 T cells after COVID-19. These TCRs are of unknown antigen specificity. Noted treatment: approximately nine-day PBMC culture with coronavirus spike peptide pools or control peptides (ViraFEST assay). Cultured CD4+ T cell DNA was sequenced using the Oncomine TCR Beta short-read assay. TCRdb reprocessed the PCR reads with MiXCR, giving one entry per CDR3 protein. The sample records over 10,000 distinct CDR3 sequences, 50% being singletons. The sequencing input was CD4+ T cells from blood, cultured in vitro. The source of these receptors is a human donor who had recovered from COVID-19.

The chain employs TRBV20-1 and TRBJ1-2; D is undetermined. This CDR3 has 12 residues. The V gene's germline CDR1 is DFQATT and CDR2 SNEGSKA (reference sequence). Trimming cost V 3 bases and J 4 bases, with 9 bases left between them. The CDR3 sequence: CSASPDFYGYTF. The CDR3 DNA is TGCAGTGCTAGTCCAGATTTCTATGGCTACACCTTC.

This clonotype was counted only a few times. V usage is TRBV30 and J usage is TRBJ2-5; 9 bases align to TRBD2. Germline CDR1 is GTSNPN and CDR2 is SVGIG (reference sequence). The CDR3 runs 15 residues. V shed 2 bases and J 5 bases; nucleotides not matched to a gene: 9. CDR3 residues: CAWSSLAGFIETQYF. In nucleotides, the CDR3 is TGTGCCTGGAGTAGCCTAGCGGGGTTTATTGAGACCCAGTACTTC.

This clonotype occurred a few times. The V call is TRBV19, the J call TRBJ1-2; possible D gene TRBD1, 5 bases. CDR3 length: 15 residues. The ends were cut back, 5 bases at V and 3 bases at J, with 16 bases in the middle. The germline V gene encodes CDR1 LNHDA and CDR2 SQIVND (reference sequence). The CDR3 reads CASSSGDRIHYGYTF. CDR3 nucleotide sequence: TGTGCCAGTAGTTCCGGAGACAGAATACACTATGGCTACACCTTC.

V usage is TRBV19 and J usage is TRBJ1-2; D not resolved. In germline, CDR1 is LNHDA, CDR2 SQIVND (reference sequence). The germline V and J ends were trimmed by 5 bases and 0 bases, with 16 bases remaining between them. This CDR3 comprises 16 residues. DNA for the CDR3: TGTGCCAGTAGTTCGATAGGTTACCCCTCTAACTATGGCTACACCTTC. The encoded protein is CASSSIGYPSNYGYTF.

The chain combines TRBV6-2 or TRBV6-3 with TRBJ1-5; D possibly corresponds to TRBD1 (6 bases). CDR1 is MNHEY and CDR2 is SVGEGT in the germline V gene. V shed 10 bases and J shed 6 bases, with 10 bases lying between them. The CDR3 is 11 residues long. CDR3 DNA: TGTGCCATAGGGGGGGTTCAGCCCCAGCATTTT. Its protein product is CAIGGVQPQHF.

The rearrangement links TRBV30 to TRBJ1-6, with D hard to call. The CDR3 runs 15 residues. CDR1 and CDR2 from the germline V gene are GTSNPN and SVGIG (reference sequence). The germline V and J ends were trimmed by 4 bases and 5 bases, with 15 bases remaining between them. In nucleotides, the CDR3 is TGTGCCTGGACCCTGGCGACTGGGGATAATTCACCCCTCCACTTT. Protein: CAWTLATGDNSPLHF.

This chain uses TRBV4-1 with TRBJ2-5; D might be TRBD1 (5 bases). Germline V gene data show CDR1 as MGHRA and CDR2 as YSYEKL. With 4 bases removed from V and 0 bases from J, the gap between germline ends came to 18 bases. The CDR3 spans 17 residues. CDR3 amino acids: CASSPLLLDTYQETQYF. DNA for the CDR3: TGCGCCAGCAGCCCCCTTCTCTTGGACACTTACCAAGAGACCCAGTACTTC.

The rearrangement uses TRBV20-1 and TRBJ1-2; no clear D. V lost 4 bases and J lost 4, with 13 bases in between. Germline V gene data show CDR1 as DFQATT and CDR2 as SNEGSKA (reference sequence). CDR3 length: 13 residues. The CDR3 DNA is TGCAGTGCTAACCCACTTGGTATCTATGGCTACACCTTC. Its protein product is CSANPLGIYGYTF.

This clonotype turned up a few times. The chain recombines TRBV7-8 with TRBJ1-1, with D perhaps matching TRBD1 (5 bases). Germline V CDR1 and CDR2: SGHVS, FQNEAQ. The CDR3 extends over 14 amino acids. V dropped 5 bases and J dropped 1 base, with 11 bases sitting between them. In nucleotides, the CDR3 is TGTGCCAGCAGCGCCCAAACAGGGAACACTGAAGCTTTCTTT. It translates to CASSAQTGNTEAFF.

This clonotype showed up just a few times. Its ends do not fully match the called genes, so a read error is possible. The chain combines TRBV6-1 with TRBJ1-2; D gene ambiguous. Germline CDR1 and CDR2: MNHNS and SASEGT. The CDR3 length is 13 residues. The DNA of the CDR3 is TGTGCCAGCAGTGAAGAAAGAGGATTGCAGCTCTCCTTC. Translating gives CASSEERGLQLSF.

There are a few counts of this clonotype. V gene TRBV7-6 combines with J gene TRBJ1-1; TRBD1 agrees at 7 bases. Germline CDR1 and CDR2: SGHVS and FNYEAQ. The CDR3 contains 14 residues. V was pared by 6 bases and J by 5 bases, with 9 bases of the junction left unmatched. DNA for the CDR3: TGTGCCAGCAGACCTTTGACAGGGTATACTGAAGCTTTCTTT. Protein: CASRPLTGYTEAFF.

The CDR3 DNA follows: TGTGCCAGCATTACGACAGGGGGCTCCTACGAGCAGTACTTC. It specifies CASITTGGSYEQYF. The rearrangement uses TRBV6-1 and TRBJ2-7; 9 bases agree with TRBD1. The trim removed 7 bases at V and 0 bases at J, leaving 4 bases unmatched. Looked up from germline, CDR1 is MNHNS and CDR2 is SASEGT. This CDR3 is 14 amino acids long.

The chain combines TRBV6-1 with TRBJ2-5, with TRBD2 identical over 14 bases. Per the germline V gene, CDR1 is MNHNS and CDR2 is SASEGT. V was clipped by 7 bases and J by 5 bases; unmatched bases: 3. CDR3 length: 14 residues. DNA for the CDR3: TGTGCCAGCAAGGGACTAGCGGGGGCGGAGACCCAGTACTTC. Translation: CASKGLAGAETQYF.

This sequence joins TRBV11-2 and TRBJ1-3; tentative D call: TRBD1 (6 bases). In germline, CDR1 is SGHAT, CDR2 FQNNGV. Between the trimmed V and J ends, which lost 6 bases and 0 bases, there was a span of 15 bases. The CDR3 has 16 amino acids. In DNA, the CDR3 is TGTGCCAGCAGGTCCGGGGACACCCGCTCTGGAAACACCATATATTTT. This encodes CASRSGDTRSGNTIYF.

V and J are TRBV5-1 and TRBJ2-7; 8 bases match TRBD1. The CDR3 is 13 amino acids. Per germline, CDR1 SGHRS and CDR2 YFSETQ. V was clipped by 3 bases and J by 4 bases; unmatched bases: 3. The CDR3 DNA is TGCGCCAGCAGCTCAACAGGGGGTTACGAGCAGTACTTC. It codes for CASSSTGGYEQYF.

The V call is TRBV24-1, the J call TRBJ2-1; D is unclear. There are 13 residues in the CDR3. Trimming took 1 base from V and 6 from J, leaving 6 bases between them. Germline loops: CDR1 KGHDR, CDR2 SFDVKD. DNA of the CDR3: TGTGCCACCAGTGATTTTAGAGGCAATGAGCAGTTCTTC. Translation gives CATSDFRGNEQFF.

The chain has TRBV6-2 or TRBV6-3 and TRBJ2-6; D is unresolved. The CDR3 is 15 residues long. Germline CDR1 reads MNHEY; CDR2 reads SVGEGT. Trimming removed 5 bases at V and 0 bases at J, with 8 bases between. CDR3 sequence: CASSPPVSGANVLTF. The CDR3 DNA reads TGTGCCAGCAGTCCCCCGGTCTCTGGGGCCAACGTCCTGACTTTC.

The rearrangement joins TRBV27 to TRBJ1-6; D possibly corresponds to TRBD1 (5 bases). The V gene's germline CDR1 is MNHEY and CDR2 SMNVEV (reference sequence). This CDR3 contains 14 residues. V lost 3 bases and J 5 bases, leaving 8 bases between the germline ends. The CDR3 here is CASSFRGNNSPLHF. CDR3 nucleotide sequence: TGTGCCAGCAGTTTTCGGGGGAATAATTCACCCCTCCACTTT.

This chain joins TRBV6-1 and TRBJ1-5; no firm D call. From germline, CDR1 is MNHNS and CDR2 SASEGT. This CDR3 is built from 12 residues. V was cut by 6 bases and J by 1 base, with 4 bases left in between. The CDR3 here is CASRGSNQPQHF. The CDR3 nucleotides read TGTGCCAGCAGAGGGAGCAATCAGCCCCAGCATTTT.